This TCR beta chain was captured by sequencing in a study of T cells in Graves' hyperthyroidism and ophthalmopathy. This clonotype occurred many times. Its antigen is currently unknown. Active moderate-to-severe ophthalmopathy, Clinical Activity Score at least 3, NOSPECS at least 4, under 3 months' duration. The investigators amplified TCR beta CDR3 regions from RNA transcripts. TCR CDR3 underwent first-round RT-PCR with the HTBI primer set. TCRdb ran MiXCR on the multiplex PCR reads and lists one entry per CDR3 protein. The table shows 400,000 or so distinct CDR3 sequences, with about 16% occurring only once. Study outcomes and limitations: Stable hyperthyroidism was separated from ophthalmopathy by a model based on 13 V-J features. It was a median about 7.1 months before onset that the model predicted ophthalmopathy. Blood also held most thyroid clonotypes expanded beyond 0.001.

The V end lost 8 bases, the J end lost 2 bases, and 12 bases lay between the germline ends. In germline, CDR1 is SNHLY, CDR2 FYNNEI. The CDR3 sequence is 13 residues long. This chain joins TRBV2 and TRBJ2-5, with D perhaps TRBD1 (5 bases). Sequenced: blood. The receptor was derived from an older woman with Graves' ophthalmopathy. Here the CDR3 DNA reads TGTGCCAGCGGGTTTGGACAACAAGAGACCCAGTACTTC. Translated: CASGFGQQETQYF.